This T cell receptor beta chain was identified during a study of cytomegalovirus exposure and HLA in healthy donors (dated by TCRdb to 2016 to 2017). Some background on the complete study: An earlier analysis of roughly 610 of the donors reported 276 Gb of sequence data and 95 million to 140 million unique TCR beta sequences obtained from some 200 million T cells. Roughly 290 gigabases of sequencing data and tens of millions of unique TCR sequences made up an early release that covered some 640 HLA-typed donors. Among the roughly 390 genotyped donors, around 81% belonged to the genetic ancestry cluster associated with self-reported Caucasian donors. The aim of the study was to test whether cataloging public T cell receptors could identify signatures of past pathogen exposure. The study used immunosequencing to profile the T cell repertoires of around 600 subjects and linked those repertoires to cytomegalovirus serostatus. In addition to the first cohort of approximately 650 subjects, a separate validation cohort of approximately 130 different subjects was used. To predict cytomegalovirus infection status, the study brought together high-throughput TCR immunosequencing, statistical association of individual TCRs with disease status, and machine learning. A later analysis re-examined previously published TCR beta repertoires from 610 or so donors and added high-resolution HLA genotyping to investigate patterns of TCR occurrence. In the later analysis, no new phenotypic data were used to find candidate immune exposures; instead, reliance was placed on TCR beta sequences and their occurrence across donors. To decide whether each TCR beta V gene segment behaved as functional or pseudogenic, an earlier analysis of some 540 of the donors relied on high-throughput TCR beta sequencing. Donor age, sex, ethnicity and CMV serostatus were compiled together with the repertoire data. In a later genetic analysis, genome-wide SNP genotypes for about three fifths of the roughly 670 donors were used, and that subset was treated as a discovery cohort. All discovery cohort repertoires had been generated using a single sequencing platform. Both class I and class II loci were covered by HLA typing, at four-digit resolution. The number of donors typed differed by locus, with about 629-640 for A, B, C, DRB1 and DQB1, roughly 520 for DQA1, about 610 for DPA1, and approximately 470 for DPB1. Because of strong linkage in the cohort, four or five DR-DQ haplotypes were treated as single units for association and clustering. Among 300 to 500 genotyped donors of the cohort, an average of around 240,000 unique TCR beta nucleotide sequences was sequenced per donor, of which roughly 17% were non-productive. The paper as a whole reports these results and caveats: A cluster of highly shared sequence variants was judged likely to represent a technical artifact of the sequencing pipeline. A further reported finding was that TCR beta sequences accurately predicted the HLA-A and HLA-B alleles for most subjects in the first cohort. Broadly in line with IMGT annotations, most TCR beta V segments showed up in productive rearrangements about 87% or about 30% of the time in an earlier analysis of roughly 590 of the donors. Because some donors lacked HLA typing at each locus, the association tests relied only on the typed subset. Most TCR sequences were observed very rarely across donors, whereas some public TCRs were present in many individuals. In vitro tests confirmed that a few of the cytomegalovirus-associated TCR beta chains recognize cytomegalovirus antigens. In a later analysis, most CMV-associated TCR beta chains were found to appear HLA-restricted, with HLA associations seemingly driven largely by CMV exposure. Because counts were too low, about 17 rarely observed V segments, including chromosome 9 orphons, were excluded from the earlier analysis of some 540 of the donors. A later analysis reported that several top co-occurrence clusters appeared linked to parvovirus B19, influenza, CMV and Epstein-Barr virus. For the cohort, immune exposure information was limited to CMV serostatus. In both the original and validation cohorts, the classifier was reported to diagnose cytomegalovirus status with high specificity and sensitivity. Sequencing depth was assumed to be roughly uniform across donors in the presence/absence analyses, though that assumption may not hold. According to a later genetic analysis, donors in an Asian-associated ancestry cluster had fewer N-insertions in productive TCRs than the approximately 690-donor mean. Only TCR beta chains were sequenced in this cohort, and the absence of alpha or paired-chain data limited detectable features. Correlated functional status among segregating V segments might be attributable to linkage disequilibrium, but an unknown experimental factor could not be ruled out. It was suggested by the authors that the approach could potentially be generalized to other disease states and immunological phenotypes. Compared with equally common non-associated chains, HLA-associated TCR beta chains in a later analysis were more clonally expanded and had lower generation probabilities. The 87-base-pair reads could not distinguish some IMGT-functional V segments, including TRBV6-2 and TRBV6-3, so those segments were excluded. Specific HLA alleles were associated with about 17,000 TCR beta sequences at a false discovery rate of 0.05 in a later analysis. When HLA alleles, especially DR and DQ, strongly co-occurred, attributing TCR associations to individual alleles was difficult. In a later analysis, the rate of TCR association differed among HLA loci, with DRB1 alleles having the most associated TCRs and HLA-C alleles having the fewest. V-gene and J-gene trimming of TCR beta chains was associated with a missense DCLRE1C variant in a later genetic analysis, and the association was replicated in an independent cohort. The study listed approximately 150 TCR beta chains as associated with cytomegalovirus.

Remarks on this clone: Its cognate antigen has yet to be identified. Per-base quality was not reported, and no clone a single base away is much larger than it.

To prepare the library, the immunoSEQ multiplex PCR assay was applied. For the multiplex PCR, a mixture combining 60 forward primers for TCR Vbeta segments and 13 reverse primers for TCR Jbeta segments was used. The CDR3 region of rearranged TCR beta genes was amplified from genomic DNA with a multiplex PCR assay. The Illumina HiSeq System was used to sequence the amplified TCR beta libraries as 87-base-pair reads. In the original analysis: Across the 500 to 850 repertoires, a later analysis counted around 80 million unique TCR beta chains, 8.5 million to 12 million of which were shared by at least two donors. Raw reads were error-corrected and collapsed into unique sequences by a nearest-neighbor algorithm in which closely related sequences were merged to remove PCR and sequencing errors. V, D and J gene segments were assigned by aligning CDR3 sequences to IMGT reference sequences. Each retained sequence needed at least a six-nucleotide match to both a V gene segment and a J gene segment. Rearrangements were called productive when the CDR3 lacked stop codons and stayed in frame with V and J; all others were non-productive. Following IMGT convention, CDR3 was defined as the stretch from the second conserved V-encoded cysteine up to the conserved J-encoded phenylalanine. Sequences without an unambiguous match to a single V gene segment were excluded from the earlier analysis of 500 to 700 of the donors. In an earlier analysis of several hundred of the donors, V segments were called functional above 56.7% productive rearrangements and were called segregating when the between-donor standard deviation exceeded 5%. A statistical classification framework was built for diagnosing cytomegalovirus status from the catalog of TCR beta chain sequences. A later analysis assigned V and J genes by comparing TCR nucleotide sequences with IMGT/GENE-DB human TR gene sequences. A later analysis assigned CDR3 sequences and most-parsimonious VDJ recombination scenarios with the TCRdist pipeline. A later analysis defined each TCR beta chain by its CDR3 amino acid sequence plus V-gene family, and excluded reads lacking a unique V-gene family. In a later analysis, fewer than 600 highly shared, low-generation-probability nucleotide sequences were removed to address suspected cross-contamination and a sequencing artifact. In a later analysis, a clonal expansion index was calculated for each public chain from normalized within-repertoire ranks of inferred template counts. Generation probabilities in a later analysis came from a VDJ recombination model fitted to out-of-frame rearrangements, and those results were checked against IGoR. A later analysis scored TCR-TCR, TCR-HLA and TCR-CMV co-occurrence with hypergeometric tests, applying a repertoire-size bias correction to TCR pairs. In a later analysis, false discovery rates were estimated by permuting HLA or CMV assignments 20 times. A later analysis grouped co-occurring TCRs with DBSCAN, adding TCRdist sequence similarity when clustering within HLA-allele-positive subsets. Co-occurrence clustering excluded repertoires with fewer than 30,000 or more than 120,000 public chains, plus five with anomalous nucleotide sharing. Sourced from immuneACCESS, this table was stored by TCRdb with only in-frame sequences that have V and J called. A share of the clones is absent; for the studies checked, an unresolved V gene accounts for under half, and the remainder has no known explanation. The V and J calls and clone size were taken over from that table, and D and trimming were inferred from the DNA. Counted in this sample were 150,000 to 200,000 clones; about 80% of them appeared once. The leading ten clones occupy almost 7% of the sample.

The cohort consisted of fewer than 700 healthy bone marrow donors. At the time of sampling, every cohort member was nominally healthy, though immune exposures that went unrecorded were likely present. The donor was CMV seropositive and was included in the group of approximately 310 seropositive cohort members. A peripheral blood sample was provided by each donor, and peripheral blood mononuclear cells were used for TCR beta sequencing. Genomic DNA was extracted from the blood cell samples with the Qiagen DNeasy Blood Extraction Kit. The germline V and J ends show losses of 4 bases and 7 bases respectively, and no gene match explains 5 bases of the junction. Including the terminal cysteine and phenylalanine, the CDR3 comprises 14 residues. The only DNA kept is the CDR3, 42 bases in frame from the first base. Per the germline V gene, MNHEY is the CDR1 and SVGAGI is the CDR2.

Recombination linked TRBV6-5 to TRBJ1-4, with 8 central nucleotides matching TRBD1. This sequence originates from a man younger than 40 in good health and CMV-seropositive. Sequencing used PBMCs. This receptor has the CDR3 CASSFGQGIEKLFF. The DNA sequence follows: TGTGCCAGCAGTTTCGGACAGGGTATTGAAAAACTGTTTTTT.